Listed below are T cell receptor beta chains from one sample, sequenced in a study of blood T cell repertoires in COVID-19. The assay was immunoSEQ multiplex PCR, and TCRdb's table has in-frame clones only and misses some. This sample has over 200,000 clones, with about nine tenths found just once. The source material was peripheral blood. Receptors originate from a woman aged 40 to 55 with acute or convalescent COVID-19. The CDR3 runs from the conserved cysteine through the conserved F or W. The order of the fields is J gene, CDR3 length, V gene, CDR3 protein.

>TRBJ1-4|14|TRBV29-1
CSVAPGTGSEKLFF
>TRBJ1-4|15|TRBV2
CASSLSGGADEKLFF
>TRBJ1-1|19|TRBV3-1/TRBV3-2
CASSQLVRKGGDKNTEAFF
>TRBJ1-3|12|TRBV14
CASSHSLNTIYF
>TRBJ2-3|16|TRBV4-1
CASSPYPSISTDTQYF
>TRBJ1-5|15|TRBV11-2
CASSETGRSDQPQHF
>TRBJ1-1|12|TRBV7-6
CASSPIDTEAFF
>TRBJ1-1|14|TRBV6-5
CASRRGQPNTEAFF
>TRBJ1-1|12|TRBV2
CASTPDRAEAFF
>TRBJ1-2|16|TRBV3-1/TRBV3-2
CASSQVSGQGAYGYTF
>TRBJ2-3|16|TRBV9
CASSVGSGERTDTQYF
>TRBJ1-2|16|TRBV3-1/TRBV3-2
CASSRNPGQSLYGYTF
>TRBJ2-1|15|TRBV5-4
CASSPGQGPYNEQFF
>TRBJ1-1|13|TRBV6-5
CASSTGEYTEAFF
>TRBJ1-2|13|TRBV12-3/TRBV12-4
CASSELAGGGYTF
>TRBJ1-6|18|TRBV9
CASSHRDREVSYNSPLHF
>TRBJ1-1|14|TRBV10-3
CAISEGRMNTEAFF
>TRBJ2-2|13|TRBV24-1
CATSAQGAGELFF
>TRBJ1-1|15|TRBV5-1
CASSLVPGSNTEAFF
>TRBJ1-1|14|TRBV6-5
CASSYSESSTEAFF
>TRBJ1-1|15|TRBV9
CASSVAPQGDTEAFF
>TRBJ2-3|16|TRBV5-1
CASSLALTGEVDTQYF
>TRBJ1-1|15|TRBV18
CASSPGGAGNTEAFF
>TRBJ1-6|16|TRBV6-1
CASSEAEGARYSPLHF
>TRBJ1-2|13|TRBV10-1
CASSESTRNGYTF
>TRBJ1-6|14|TRBV5-1
CASSLGTAGSPLHF
>TRBJ2-4|18|TRBV30
CAWSRPGDLSLAKNIQYF
>TRBJ2-5|15|TRBV7-3
CASSTAGGVQETQYF
>TRBJ1-1|13|TRBV6-2/TRBV6-3
CASSYSHSTEAFF
>TRBJ1-6|17|TRBV19
CASSIDPRQGFNSPLHF
>TRBJ2-5|14|TRBV12-5
CASGPGVAGETQYF
>TRBJ1-1|16|TRBV27
CASSSGQHLYFSEAFF
>TRBJ1-2|13|TRBV30
CAWSAGTDYGYTF
>TRBJ2-3|14|TRBV9
CASSPRLTTDTQYF
>TRBJ2-3|16|TRBV6-4
CASSDEGGPSTDTQYF
>TRBJ2-1|14|TRBV15
CATRSTSSYNEQFF
>TRBJ2-1|13|TRBV10-2
CASRGGGPAEQFF
>TRBJ1-5|14|TRBV7-2
CASSFGLSNQPQHF
>TRBJ1-4|16|TRBV4-1
CASSQGQGRSNEKLFF
>TRBJ1-1|12|TRBV29-1
CSVLGRGTEAFF
>TRBJ1-1|17|TRBV11-3
CASSLGTTGDWNTEAFF
>TRBJ2-1|15|TRBV7-2
CASSSGLAPHYEQFF
>TRBJ2-1|17|TRBV9
CASSALGLAGIYNEQFF
>TRBJ1-2|15|TRBV3-1/TRBV3-2
CASSQGSGNNYGYTF
>TRBJ2-5|13|TRBV9
CASSVVVGGTQYF
>TRBJ1-1|13|TRBV7-6
CASSSLRNTEAFF
>TRBJ1-4|14|TRBV7-2
CASSYTGFDEKLFF
>TRBJ1-1|14|TRBV10-2
CASSDRDSLFEAFF
>TRBJ2-1|11|TRBV30
CATKGYNEQFF
>TRBJ1-6|15|TRBV10-1
CASSESKQASSPLHF
>TRBJ2-3|14|TRBV5-4
CASSVRDFTDTQYF
>TRBJ2-5|16|TRBV27
CASSSHTGSLVETQYF
>TRBJ2-2|14|TRBV29-1
CSVEGQTNTGELFF